This TCR beta chain was sequenced for a study of T cells after posttransplantation cyclophosphamide. Overall study findings and caveats: Later blood repertoires were often dominated by clones from the donor CD8+ memory compartment. TRB overlap between skin or GI tissue T cells and blood was limited.

Methotrexate plus calcineurin inhibitor accompanied controls' myeloablative marrow transplants; sampling was 1 year later. Only in-frame clones appear in the TCRdb table, and some are missing; sequencing was by immunoSEQ multiplex PCR. The sample has roughly 23,000 clones; 80% to 90% are singletons. Comment on this clone: Its specificity is not known.

The CDR3 runs to 12 residues. Germline V gene data show CDR1 as SQVTM and CDR2 as ANQGSEA. V lost 4 bases and J lost 5, with 11 bases in between. This rearrangement joins TRBV29-1 to TRBJ2-5, with a weak D call TRBD1 (5 bases). The starting material was PBMCs, obtained after an allogeneic stem cell transplant with a calcineurin inhibitor and methotrexate. The sequence was obtained from a female patient aged 50-65 years who received an allogeneic stem cell transplant from an unrelated donor, was CMV-positive, and had chronic GVHD only. Among the T cells, some may be from the graft donor. Here the CDR3 reads CSVAGLGETQYF. In DNA form, the CDR3 reads TGCAGCGTTGCAGGGCTAGGGGAGACCCAGTACTTC.